A single sample gave rise to the 2 T cell receptor beta chains below, sequenced in a study of blood T cell repertoires in COVID-19 (dated by TCRdb to 2018 to 2020). Library preparation employed the immunoSEQ multiplex PCR assay. TCRdb limited this immuneACCESS table to in-frame rearrangements with V and J called. A share of clones is missing; checked studies link under half to unresolved V genes, and the rest is unexplained. The sample table shows approximately 230,000 clones, and 85% to 90% are seen once. The top ten constitute about a sixth of the sample. The sequencing sample was made of PBMCs or T cells enriched from blood (not recorded which). The source is a man aged 18 to 29 who had recovered from COVID-19.

The rearrangement uses TRBV11-3 and TRBJ1-3, with TRBD1 matching 7 bases. Germline V gene lookup returns CDR1 SGHNT and CDR2 YENEEA. The CDR3 is made up of 14 amino acids. Losses at the gene ends were 4 bases for V and 3 bases for J; bases not matched to a gene: 3. CDR3 sequence: CASSSTGVGNTIYF. CDR3 sequence (DNA): TGTGCCAGCAGCTCCACAGGGGTTGGAAACACCATATATTTT.

V usage is TRBV11-3 and J usage is TRBJ2-1, with 8 bases identical to TRBD2. V lost 3 bases and J lost 6; bases outside the gene matches: 16. This CDR3 comprises 18 residues. From germline, CDR1 is SGHNT and CDR2 YENEEA. The CDR3 coding sequence is TGTGCCAGCAGCTTCTCCCGGTGGGGTAGCGGGAAAACCAATGAGCAGTTCTTC. Protein: CASSFSRWGSGKTNEQFF.